Below, 9 T cell receptor beta chains from the same sample are listed, as sequenced in a study of cytomegalovirus exposure and HLA in healthy donors. Both 60 Vbeta primers and 13 Jbeta primers went into the PCR. TCRdb keeps only in-frame clones here, not all; method: immunoSEQ multiplex PCR. The sample yields fewer than 150,000 clones, over 60% seen once. The sample comprised PBMCs. These receptors were collected from a woman aged 40 to 49 in good health and CMV-seropositive.

The chain is built from TRBV6-1 and TRBJ2-7; 7 nucleotides align to TRBD1. CDR1 is MNHNS, CDR2 SASEGT, per germline. This CDR3 has 14 amino acids. V lost 6 bases, J lost 5 bases, and 10 bases stayed unmatched. CDR3 in amino acids: CASRVGQVTNEQYF. CDR3 DNA sequence: TGTGCCAGCAGGGTTGGACAGGTCACGAACGAGCAGTACTTC.

The chain joins TRBV30 to TRBJ2-5; 9 nucleotides agree with TRBD2. TRBJ2-7 matches the DNA end more closely, so the J call is doubtful. Germline CDR1 reads GTSNPN; CDR2 reads SVGIG (reference sequence). This CDR3 has 13 amino acids. The CDR3 here is CARGGTSPYEQYF. The CDR3 nucleotides are TGTGCCAGGGGCGGGACTAGCCCGTACGAGCAGTACTTC.

This clone came up once. The chain couples TRBV6-5 to TRBJ2-7; 12 bases map to TRBD2. Germline lookup yields CDR1 MNHEY and CDR2 SVGAGI. V was clipped by 4 bases and J by 4 bases; unmatched bases: 5. This CDR3 contains 15 residues. CDR3: CASSSWTSGKYEQYF. DNA of the CDR3: TGTGCCAGCAGTTCCTGGACTAGCGGGAAGTACGAGCAGTACTTC.

The chain has TRBV7-3 and TRBJ2-5; D is ambiguous. The germline gives CDR1 SGHTA, CDR2 FQGTGA. Deletions cut 0 bases from V and 2 bases from J, with 10 bases between. This CDR3 spans 15 amino acids. This CDR3 reads CASSLTGQRQETQYF. DNA of the CDR3: TGTGCCAGCAGCTTAACCGGTCAGAGGCAAGAGACCCAGTACTTC.

A few counts support this clone. The chain is built from TRBV6-5 and TRBJ1-1, with D tentatively TRBD1 (5 bases). The CDR3 is 13 amino acids. V was pared by 1 base and J by 6 bases, with 9 bases between. The germline gives CDR1 MNHEY, CDR2 SVGAGI. The DNA of the CDR3 is TGTGCCAGCAGTTACTACAGACAGTCTGAAGCTTTCTTT. Protein: CASSYYRQSEAFF.

The V gene is TRBV7-2, the J gene TRBJ2-7; TRBD2 aligns across 9 bases. CDR3 length: 15 amino acids. Looked up from germline, CDR1 is SGHTA and CDR2 is FQGNSA. Losses at the gene ends were 3 bases for V and 2 bases for J; bases not matched to a gene: 5. Here the CDR3 DNA reads TGTGCCAGCAGCTTGGTTAGCGGGAGTACCTACGAGCAGTACTTC. Encoded protein: CASSLVSGSTYEQYF.

J is TRBJ1-2 and V is TRBV5-4; D unresolved. Germline V gene sequence: CDR1 SGHNT, CDR2 YYREEE (reference sequence). The ends were cut back, 0 bases at V and 5 bases at J, with 8 bases in the middle. The CDR3 extends over 13 amino acids. CDR3 loop: CASSLDSLYGYTF. DNA of the CDR3: TGTGCCAGCAGCTTGGACAGTTTATATGGCTACACCTTC.

The chain carries TRBV5-1 and TRBJ2-1; possible D gene TRBD2, 5 bases. This CDR3 is 14 amino acids long. From germline, CDR1 is SGHRS and CDR2 YFSETQ. Trimming pared 0 bases from V and 10 bases from J, leaving 14 bases between. CDR3 region: CASSLAVGVEEQFF. CDR3 bases: TGCGCCAGCAGCTTGGCTGTGGGAGTAGAAGAGCAGTTCTTC.

V and J are TRBV27 and TRBJ2-3; 16 bases line up with TRBD2. In germline, CDR1 is MNHEY, CDR2 SMNVEV (reference sequence). The V and J ends lost 3 bases and 1 base, in that order; junction bases with no gene match: 16. The CDR3 runs to 22 residues. The CDR3 spells CASSLLGTSGGAGNWGTDTQYF. CDR3 DNA: TGTGCCAGCAGTTTGTTAGGGACTAGCGGGGGGGCCGGGAATTGGGGCACAGATACGCAGTATTTT.